These 23 T cell receptor beta chains were all obtained from the same sample, sequenced in a study of blood T cell repertoires in COVID-19. Repertoires were generated with immunoSEQ multiplex PCR, while TCRdb's copy carries only in-frame clones and drops some. The table includes about 200,000 clones, 65% to 85% detected once. Sample: PBMCs or T cells enriched from blood (not recorded which). These receptors originate from a woman aged 25 to 45 who had been exposed to COVID-19.

The table lists this clone with a few counts. The genes are TRBV7-2 and TRBJ2-5; 7 nucleotides align to TRBD2. The trim removed 5 bases at V and 1 base at J, leaving 7 bases unmatched. CDR1 and CDR2 from the germline V gene are SGHTA and FQGNSA. The CDR3 consists of 15 residues. CDR3 sequence (DNA): TGTGCCAGCAGCCTACAACTAGCGCGCCAAGAGACCCAGTACTTC. It codes for CASSLQLARQETQYF.

The chain couples TRBV7-2 to TRBJ1-6; possibly TRBD1 for D (5 bases). This CDR3 is 15 amino acids long. Looked up from germline, CDR1 is SGHTA and CDR2 is FQGNSA. V lost 1 base and J lost 9, with 13 bases in between. The CDR3 loop is CASSLELRGTSPLHF. In nucleotides, the CDR3 is TGTGCCAGCAGCTTAGAACTTAGGGGAACTTCACCCCTCCACTTT.

The J gene is TRBJ1-1, the V gene TRBV11-2; possible D gene TRBD1, 5 bases. The CDR3 is made up of 14 amino acids. Between the trimmed V and J ends, which lost 4 bases and 2 bases, there was a span of 11 bases. Looked up from germline, CDR1 is SGHAT and CDR2 is FQNNGV. This chain's CDR3 is CASSSQTVNTEAFF. CDR3 nucleotides: TGTGCCAGCAGCTCCCAGACAGTCAACACTGAAGCTTTCTTT.

The genes are TRBV6-5 and TRBJ2-2; possibly TRBD2 for D (5 bases). Germline-derived CDR1 and CDR2 are MNHEY and SVGAGI. The CDR3 runs to 15 residues. Trimming removed 5 bases at V and 3 bases at J, with 13 bases between. CDR3 amino acids: CASSRGSGDTGELFF. The CDR3 coding sequence is TGTGCCAGCAGTCGTGGGTCCGGGGACACCGGGGAGCTGTTTTTT.

J is TRBJ1-2 and V is TRBV6-1; D possibly corresponds to TRBD1 (5 bases). The CDR3 is 14 residues long. Deletions cut 0 bases from V and 4 bases from J, with 9 bases between. Germline-derived CDR1 and CDR2 are MNHNS and SASEGT. Written as DNA, the CDR3 is TGTGCCAGCAGTGAAGCAGGGGCAGGCTATGGCTACACCTTC. Its translation: CASSEAGAGYGYTF.

V is TRBV7-9 and J is TRBJ2-7; 10 nucleotides align to TRBD1. This CDR3 is built from 15 residues. Trimming took 3 bases from V and 1 from J; bases not matched to a gene: 3. From germline, CDR1 is SEHNR and CDR2 FQNEAQ (reference sequence). This chain's CDR3 is CASSLDRGDSYEQYF. CDR3 in DNA: TGTGCCAGCAGCTTGGACAGGGGGGATTCCTACGAGCAGTACTTC.

This clone was seen a single time. The CDR3 nucleotides read TGTGCTAGTGGTTTGGGGACAGGGCTGGAAGGTAGCACTGAAGCTTTCTTT. This gives the protein CASGLGTGLEGSTEAFF. This sequence joins TRBV12-5 and TRBJ1-1, with 8 bases identical to TRBD1. Germline trimming cut 1 base from V and 4 bases from J; bases unmatched to any gene: 11. The germline CDR1 and CDR2 sequences are LGHNT and FRNRAP. The CDR3 length is 17 residues. Full variable domain (outside the CDR3, taken from reference TRBV12-5 and TRBJ1-1): DARVTQTPRHKVTEMGQEVTMRCQPILGHNTVFWYRQTMMQGLELLAYFRNRAPLDDSGMPKDRFSAEMPDATLATLKIQPSEPRDSAVYFCASGLGTGLEGSTEAFFGQGTRLTVV.

This rearrangement joins TRBV5-4 to TRBJ1-1; D is uncertain. V was clipped by 1 base and J by 4 bases, with 14 bases between them. CDR1 and CDR2 from the germline V gene are SGHNT and YYREEE (reference sequence). This CDR3 contains 15 residues. The CDR3 loop reads CASSLRGGGGTEAFF. The DNA of the CDR3 is TGTGCCAGCAGCTTGCGGGGTGGAGGTGGCACTGAAGCTTTCTTT.

The chain carries TRBV7-3 and TRBJ1-1; a possible D gene is TRBD1 (5 bases). Germline V gene lookup returns CDR1 SGHTA and CDR2 FQGTGA. The CDR3 spans 13 residues. V gave up 5 bases and J gave up 6 bases, with 13 bases separating them. CDR3 bases: TGTGCCAGCAGCACGGTCGGGGGAGCTGAAGCTTTCTTT. Translation gives CASSTVGGAEAFF.

The rearrangement links TRBV6-5 to TRBJ1-1; 7 nucleotides match TRBD1. J was trimmed by 6 bases and V by 4 bases; bases with no gene match: 2. Germline V CDR1 and CDR2: MNHEY, SVGAGI. This CDR3 has 12 residues. The CDR3 DNA sequence: TGTGCCAGCAGTTCCAGGGGGGCTGAAGCTTTCTTT. Translating it yields CASSSRGAEAFF.

This clone is a singleton in its sample. The CDR3 coding sequence is TGTGCCTGGATAGAAGCGGGTGGAACAGATACGCAGTATTTT. It codes for CAWIEAGGTDTQYF. V and J are TRBV30 and TRBJ2-3, with D possibly being TRBD2 (6 bases). The CDR3 has 14 residues. Germline V lookup: CDR1 GTSNPN, CDR2 SVGIG (reference sequence). Deletions cut 4 bases from V and 3 bases from J, with 14 bases between.

The chain carries TRBV3-1 (or the pseudogene TRBV3-2) and TRBJ2-3; no reliable D call. V was shortened by 0 bases and J by 1 base, with 14 bases between the two germline ends. The CDR3 extends over 17 amino acids. CDR1 and CDR2 (germline): LGHDT, YNNKEL (reference sequence). CDR3 loop: CASSQDQDPRGTDTQYF. DNA for the CDR3: TGTGCCAGCAGCCAAGATCAGGATCCCCGAGGCACAGATACGCAGTATTTT.

The chain couples TRBV11-1 to TRBJ2-7; perhaps TRBD2 as D (5 bases). CDR1 and CDR2 from the germline V gene are SGHAT and FQDESV (reference sequence). The CDR3 length is 16 residues. With 5 bases removed from V and 0 bases from J, the gap between germline ends came to 17 bases. DNA for the CDR3: TGTGCCAGCAGCCCCGCCCCGTCGGGAAACTCCTACGAGCAGTACTTC. Protein product: CASSPAPSGNSYEQYF.

The V gene is TRBV19, the J gene TRBJ1-2; D might be TRBD1 (5 bases). CDR3 length: 16 residues. Trimming pared 5 bases from V and 3 bases from J, leaving 19 bases between. In germline, CDR1 is LNHDA, CDR2 SQIVND (reference sequence). The CDR3 DNA follows: TGTGCCAGTAGTGCCGAGACAGACCCCACTTACTATGGCTACACCTTC. It is translated as CASSAETDPTYYGYTF.

This chain links TRBV6-1 with TRBJ1-4; D may be TRBD1 (5 bases). V was cut by 3 bases and J by 6 bases, with 8 bases left in between. The CDR3 spans 13 residues. The V gene's germline CDR1 is MNHNS and CDR2 SASEGT. The CDR3 bases are TGTGCCAGCAGTGAGGTCAGGGATGAAAAACTGTTTTTT. This translates into CASSEVRDEKLFF.

The genes are TRBV28 and TRBJ2-1, with 10 positions matching TRBD1. This CDR3 region has 15 residues. Trimming cost V 5 bases and J 6 bases; bases outside gene matches: 7. Germline CDR1 reads MDHEN; CDR2 reads SYDVKM. As DNA, the CDR3 is TGTGCCAGCAGTCCGTGGACAGGGGGAATCAATGAGCAGTTCTTC. Translated, it gives CASSPWTGGINEQFF.

The chain has TRBV19 and TRBJ1-2; 10 bases map to TRBD1. The CDR3 totals 14 residues. Germline V gene data show CDR1 as LNHDA and CDR2 as SQIVND (reference sequence). Germline trimming cut 7 bases from V and 6 bases from J; bases unmatched to any gene: 8. This CDR3 reads CASTSTGGVDGYTF. The DNA for the CDR3 is TGTGCCAGTACCTCGACAGGGGGCGTCGATGGCTACACCTTC. Supplemented by reference TRBV19 and TRBJ1-2, the full variable domain reads DGGITQSPKYLFRKEGQNVTLSCEQNLNHDAMYWYRQDPGQGLRLIYYSQIVNDFQKGDIAEGYSVSREKKESFPLTVTSAQKNPTAFYLCASTSTGGVDGYTFGSGTRLTVV.

V gene TRBV4-1 combines with J gene TRBJ1-1; D not certain. CDR1 and CDR2 from the germline V gene are MGHRA and YSYEKL. V was pared by 1 base and J by 6 bases, with 9 bases between. The CDR3 is made up of 13 amino acids. CDR3 sequence: CASSQGEVAEAFF. The CDR3 bases are TGCGCCAGCAGCCAAGGCGAAGTGGCTGAAGCTTTCTTT.

The gene calls are TRBV27 and TRBJ2-7; D might be TRBD1 (5 bases). Germline lookup yields CDR1 MNHEY and CDR2 SMNVEV (reference sequence). There are 19 residues in the CDR3. Trimming took 3 bases from V and 3 from J, leaving 27 bases between them. CDR3 protein: CASSFGHGVWERGIYEQYF. The CDR3 DNA follows: TGTGCCAGCAGTTTCGGACACGGCGTCTGGGAAAGGGGAATCTACGAGCAGTACTTC.

V gene TRBV4-1 combines with J gene TRBJ2-2, with 8 bases lining up with TRBD1. The CDR3 runs to 18 residues. In germline, CDR1 is MGHRA, CDR2 YSYEKL. V was clipped by 3 bases and J by 3 bases; unmatched bases: 12. CDR3 bases: TGCGCCAGCAGCCATGACACCACAGGGGGTTGGGACACCGGGGAGCTGTTTTTT. It yields the protein CASSHDTTGGWDTGELFF.

The rearrangement links TRBV11-2 to TRBJ2-1; the D gene is possibly TRBD2 (6 bases). The ends were cut back, 4 bases at V and 4 bases at J, with 14 bases in the middle. Germline V gene data show CDR1 as SGHAT and CDR2 as FQNNGV. This CDR3 is built from 15 residues. Here the CDR3 reads CASSSLSGLYNEQFF. The CDR3 DNA reads as TGTGCCAGCAGCTCCCTTAGCGGCCTTTACAATGAGCAGTTCTTC.

This clone has a single count. The CDR3 loop is CASSSGTADTEAFF. CDR3 coding DNA: TGTGCCAGCAGCTCCGGTACGGCGGACACTGAAGCTTTCTTT. The genes are TRBV7-2 and TRBJ1-1; D remains ambiguous. This CDR3 spans 14 amino acids. V dropped 4 bases and J dropped 3 bases, with 12 bases sitting between them. Germline CDR1 and CDR2: SGHTA and FQGNSA.

The chain has TRBV10-1 and TRBJ1-5; D gene uncertain. The ends were cut back, 3 bases at V and 7 bases at J, with 13 bases in the middle. From germline, CDR1 is WNHNN and CDR2 SYGVQD (reference sequence). This CDR3 comprises 14 residues. The CDR3 sequence is CASSESQSGQPQHF. The CDR3, as DNA: TGCGCCAGCAGTGAATCGCAGTCGGGGCAGCCCCAGCATTTT.